The sequence of this TCR beta chain was determined in a study of CD8 T cells in Susac syndrome. RNA in amounts of roughly 0.5 to 1 ug was reverse transcribed with random hexamers. By means of immunoSEQ multiplex PCR, TCR beta CDR3 spanning 54 Vbeta and 13 Jbeta underwent amplification. TCRdb re-called the immunoSEQ multiplex PCR reads with MiXCR, one entry per CDR3 protein. The sample records about 300,000 distinct CDR3 sequences, approximately 91% being singletons. This clonotype was obtained from a human donor with multiple sclerosis. The source material was CD8+ T cells from PBMCs.

CDR3: CASSPYHADTQYF. The CDR3 DNA sequence: TGTGCCAGCAGCCCGTATCACGCAGATACGCAGTATTTT. The rearrangement links TRBV13 to TRBJ2-3; no clear D. Trimming left V 5 bases short and J 4 bases short, with 10 bases between. The CDR3 consists of 13 residues. The germline V gene has CDR1 PRHDT and CDR2 FYEKMQ (reference sequence).